A selection of T cell receptor beta chains follows, all from one sample in a study of identical twins' blood T cells. TCRdb processed the 5' RACE reads anew with MiXCR; each CDR3 protein has one entry. Of a few hundred thousand distinct CDR3 sequences in the sample, roughly 31% are singletons; the top ten hold around 5.6%. The material sequenced was PBMCs. Every receptor here comes from a woman between 18 and 50 years old in good health. Both conserved end residues are part of each CDR3. The order of the fields is CDR3 DNA, CDR3 protein, D gene, J gene, V gene, clone size. The D gene is left open where the match is weak. Clone size is not always given. Where it is, it says once, few, many or a class for expanded clones.

DNA: TGCGCCATCAGGGACAGGAACACTGAAGCTTTCTTT; CDR3: CAIRDRNTEAFF; D: TRBD1; J: TRBJ1-1; V: TRBV5-1; size: .
DNA: TGCGCCAGCAGCTTGGGGGACAGAGTGAACACTGAAGCTTTCTTT; CDR3: CASSLGDRVNTEAFF; D: TRBD1; J: TRBJ1-1; V: TRBV5-1; size: .
DNA: TGTGCCATTATAGGACAGATTTATCAGCCCCAGCATTTT; CDR3: CAIIGQIYQPQHF; D: .; J: TRBJ1-5; V: TRBV19; size: .
DNA: TGTGCCAGCATTGCGACTAGCGGGGGGACCGGGGAGCTGTTTTTT; CDR3: CASIATSGGTGELFF; D: TRBD2; J: TRBJ2-2; V: TRBV6-1; size: .
DNA: TGCGCCAGCAGCTCTACAGGGGGCGGATCTGAAGCTTTCTTT; CDR3: CASSSTGGGSEAFF; D: TRBD1; J: TRBJ1-1; V: TRBV5-1; size: .
DNA: TGTGCCAGCAGCCAAACAGGGGTAGCCAAAAACATTCAGTACTTC; CDR3: CASSQTGVAKNIQYF; D: TRBD1; J: TRBJ2-4; V: TRBV7-9; size: few
DNA: TGTGCCAGCAGTGCCGGGACGGTCTTGGCTACGCAGTATTTT; CDR3: CASSAGTVLATQYF; D: .; J: TRBJ2-3; V: TRBV14; size: many
DNA: TGCAGCGTTCCAGGTGGGAACACTGAAGCTTTCTTT; CDR3: CSVPGGNTEAFF; D: .; J: TRBJ1-1; V: TRBV29-1; size: many
DNA: TGTGCCAGCAGTTTAGCGCGCTGGGGCGTGCTGTTTTTT; CDR3: CASSLARWGVLFF; D: .; J: TRBJ2-2; V: TRBV12-3/TRBV12-4; size: .
DNA: TGTGCCAGCAGCGTAGAGGGCGTCAATTCCCATTATGGCTACACCTTC; CDR3: CASSVEGVNSHYGYTF; D: .; J: TRBJ1-2; V: TRBV9; size: few
DNA: TGCAGCGTCTCGCAGGGAACTGACACTAAAGCTTTCTTT; CDR3: CSVSQGTDTKAFF; D: .; J: TRBJ1-1; V: TRBV29-1; size: .